This entry describes one TCR beta chain. Antigen: not known. The data are from a study of shared clonotypes between healthy human individuals. Study-wide results and caveats: Against clonotypes common to all four donors, non-shared ones had lower generation probabilities. Donor scarcity curtailed the genetic and exposure-history diversity represented herein. Naive CD4 clonotypes overlapped across a handful of donors at about 5.2%. In general, naive subsets displayed greater estimated richness than memory subsets did.

Some clones are missing from TCRdb's copy, which holds only in-frame ones; the method was immunoSEQ multiplex PCR. The sample includes approximately 720,000 clones, 92% of them seen just once. Terminally differentiated effector memory CD45RA+ cells were excluded by CCR7 positive selection of CD45RO-negative cells. Germline loops: CDR1 MGHRA, CDR2 YSYEKL. The CDR3 covers 15 residues. The trim removed 3 bases at V and 3 bases at J, leaving 5 bases unmatched. The gene calls are TRBV4-1 and TRBJ2-7, with 10 bases matching TRBD2. The sequence was collected from a man younger than 40 in good health. Sequencing was performed on naive CD8+ T cells sorted from blood. The CDR3 is CASSHDRTSGYEQYF. CDR3 coding DNA: TGCGCCAGCAGCCATGATCGGACTAGCGGCTACGAGCAGTACTTC.